Following are 4 T cell receptor beta chains from one sample sequenced in a study of blood T cell repertoires in COVID-19. Measured with immunoSEQ multiplex PCR; TCRdb has only the in-frame clones, and not every one. This sample has 220,000 or so clones, with roughly 89% found just once. The sample taken for sequencing was peripheral blood. The receptors stem from a man in his sixties who had recovered from COVID-19.

This chain links TRBV7-2 with TRBJ2-2, with 10 nucleotides matching TRBD2. This CDR3 contains 16 residues. V lost 5 bases and J lost 1; bases outside the gene matches: 4. Looked up from germline, CDR1 is SGHTA and CDR2 is FQGNSA. This CDR3 reads CASSPRTSGNTGELFF. The CDR3 DNA reads as TGTGCCAGCAGCCCCCGGACTAGCGGGAACACCGGGGAGCTGTTTTTT.

Of note for this clone: In the same sample, other DNA sequences code for this CDR3. The chain joins TRBV18 to TRBJ1-6, with D unclear. The CDR3 runs 14 residues. The germline V gene has CDR1 KGHSH and CDR2 LQKENI. Trimming took off 3 bases at V and 0 bases at J, with 3 bases between the two ends. This CDR3 reads CASSPSSYNSPLHF. The CDR3 region has the DNA TGTGCCAGCTCACCGAGCTCCTATAATTCACCCCTCCACTTT.

V gene TRBV11-2 combines with J gene TRBJ2-7; no reliable D call. Germline CDR1 and CDR2: SGHAT and FQNNGV. V lost 2 bases, J lost 1 base, and 9 bases lay in between. The CDR3 runs to 14 residues. DNA of the CDR3: TGTGCCAGCAGCTTATCAGTCTTATCCTACGAGCAGTACTTC. This gives the protein CASSLSVLSYEQYF.

The V call is TRBV18, the J call TRBJ2-3; TRBD1 agrees at 7 bases. V lost 4 bases, J lost 0 bases, and 4 bases stayed unmatched. There are 15 residues in the CDR3. Germline assignment: CDR1 KGHSH and CDR2 LQKENI. CDR3 sequence (DNA): TGTGCCAGCTCACGAGGGGACAGCAGCACAGATACGCAGTATTTT. Translated, it gives CASSRGDSSTDTQYF.